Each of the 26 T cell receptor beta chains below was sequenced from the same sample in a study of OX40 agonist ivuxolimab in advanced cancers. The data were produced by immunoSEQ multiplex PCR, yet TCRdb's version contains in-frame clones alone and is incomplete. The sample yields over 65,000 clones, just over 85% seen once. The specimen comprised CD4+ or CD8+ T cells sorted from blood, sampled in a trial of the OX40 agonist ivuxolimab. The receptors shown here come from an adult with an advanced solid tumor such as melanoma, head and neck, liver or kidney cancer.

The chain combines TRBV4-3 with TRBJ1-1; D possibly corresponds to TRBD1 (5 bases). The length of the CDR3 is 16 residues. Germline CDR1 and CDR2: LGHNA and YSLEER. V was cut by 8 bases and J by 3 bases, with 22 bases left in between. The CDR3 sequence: CASSAAWGGSDTEAFF. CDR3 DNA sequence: TGCGCCAGCTCCGCGGCGTGGGGGGGAAGTGACACTGAAGCTTTCTTT.

CDR3 nucleotides: TGTGCCAGCAGCCCAGGACCTAAGGACGAGCAGTACTTC. Translating it yields CASSPGPKDEQYF. The rearrangement joins TRBV7-2 to TRBJ2-7, with D uncertain. Germline V CDR1 and CDR2: SGHTA, FQGNSA. V was cut by 5 bases and J by 5 bases, with 13 bases left in between. CDR3 length: 13 amino acids.

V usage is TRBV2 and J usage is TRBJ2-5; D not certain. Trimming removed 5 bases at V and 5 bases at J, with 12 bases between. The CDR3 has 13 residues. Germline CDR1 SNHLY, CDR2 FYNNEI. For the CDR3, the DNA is TGTGCCAGCAGTCCCTCATCGCGGGAGACCCAGTACTTC. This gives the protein CASSPSSRETQYF.

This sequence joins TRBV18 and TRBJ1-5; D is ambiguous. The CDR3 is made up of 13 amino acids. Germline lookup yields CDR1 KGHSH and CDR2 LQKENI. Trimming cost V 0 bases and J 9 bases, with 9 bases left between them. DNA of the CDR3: TGTGCCAGCTCACCACCGGTGGGTTGGCCCCAGCATTTT. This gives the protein CASSPPVGWPQHF. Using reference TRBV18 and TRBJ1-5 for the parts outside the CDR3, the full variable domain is NAGVMQNPRHLVRRRGQEARLRCSPMKGHSHVYWYRQLPEEGLKFMVYLQKENIIDESGMPKERFSAEFPKEGPSILRIQQVVRGDSAAYFCASSPPVGWPQHFGDGTRLSIL.

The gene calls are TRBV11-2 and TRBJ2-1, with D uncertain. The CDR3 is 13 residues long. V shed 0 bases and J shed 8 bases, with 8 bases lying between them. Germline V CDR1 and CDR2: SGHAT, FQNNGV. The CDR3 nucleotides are TGTGCCAGCAGCTTAGAAGCGTTCGATGAGCAGTTCTTC. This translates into CASSLEAFDEQFF.

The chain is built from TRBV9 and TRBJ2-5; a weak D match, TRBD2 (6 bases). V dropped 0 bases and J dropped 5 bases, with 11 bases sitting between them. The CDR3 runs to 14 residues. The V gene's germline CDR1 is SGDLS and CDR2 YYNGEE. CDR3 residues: CASSVGLGVETQYF. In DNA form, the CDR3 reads TGTGCCAGCAGCGTAGGACTAGGTGTCGAGACCCAGTACTTC.

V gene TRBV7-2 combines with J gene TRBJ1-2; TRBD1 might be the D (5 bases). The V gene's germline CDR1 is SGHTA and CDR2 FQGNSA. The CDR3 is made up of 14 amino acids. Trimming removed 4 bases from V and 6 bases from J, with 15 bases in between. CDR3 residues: CASSYPTESNGYTF. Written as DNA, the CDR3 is TGTGCCAGCAGCTACCCGACAGAAAGTAATGGCTACACCTTC.

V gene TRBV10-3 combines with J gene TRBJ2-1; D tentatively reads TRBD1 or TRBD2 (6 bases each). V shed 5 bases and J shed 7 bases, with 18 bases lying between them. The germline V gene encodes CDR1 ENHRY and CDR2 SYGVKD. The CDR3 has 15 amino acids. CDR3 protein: CAISPQGMSGNEQFF. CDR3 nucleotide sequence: TGTGCCATCAGTCCACAGGGAATGAGCGGGAATGAGCAGTTCTTC.

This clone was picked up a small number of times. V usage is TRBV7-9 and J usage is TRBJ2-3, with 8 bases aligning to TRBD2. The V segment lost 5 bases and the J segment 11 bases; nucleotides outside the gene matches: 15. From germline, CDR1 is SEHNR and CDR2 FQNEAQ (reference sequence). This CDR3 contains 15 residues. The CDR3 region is CASSRSGGETLGQYF. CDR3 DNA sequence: TGTGCCAGCAGCCGGAGCGGGGGCGAGACGCTTGGGCAGTATTTT.

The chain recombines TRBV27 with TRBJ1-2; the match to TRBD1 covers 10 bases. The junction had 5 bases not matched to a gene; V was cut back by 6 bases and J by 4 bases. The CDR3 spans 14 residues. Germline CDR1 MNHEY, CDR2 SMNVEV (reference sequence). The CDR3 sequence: CASRGTGEIYGYTF. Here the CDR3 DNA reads TGTGCCAGCAGGGGGACAGGGGAGATCTATGGCTACACCTTC.

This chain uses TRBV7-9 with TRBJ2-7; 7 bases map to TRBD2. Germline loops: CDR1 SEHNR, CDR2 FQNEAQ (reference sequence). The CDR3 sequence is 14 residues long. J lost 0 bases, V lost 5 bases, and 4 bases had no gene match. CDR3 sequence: CASSEAGSSYEQYF. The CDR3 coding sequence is TGTGCCAGCAGCGAAGCGGGGAGCTCCTACGAGCAGTACTTC.

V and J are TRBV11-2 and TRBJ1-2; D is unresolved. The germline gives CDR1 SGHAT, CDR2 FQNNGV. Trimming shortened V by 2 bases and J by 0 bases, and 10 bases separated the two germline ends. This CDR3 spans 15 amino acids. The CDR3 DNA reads TGTGCCAGCAGCTTAAATGACGGCCCTAACTATGGCTACACCTTC. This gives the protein CASSLNDGPNYGYTF.

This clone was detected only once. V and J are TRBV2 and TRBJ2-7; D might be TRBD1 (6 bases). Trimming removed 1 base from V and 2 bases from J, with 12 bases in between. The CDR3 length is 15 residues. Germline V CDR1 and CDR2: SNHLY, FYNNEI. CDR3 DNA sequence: TGTGCCAGCAGTGAAGTAGGGGGTGCCGCCTACGAGCAGTACTTC. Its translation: CASSEVGGAAYEQYF.

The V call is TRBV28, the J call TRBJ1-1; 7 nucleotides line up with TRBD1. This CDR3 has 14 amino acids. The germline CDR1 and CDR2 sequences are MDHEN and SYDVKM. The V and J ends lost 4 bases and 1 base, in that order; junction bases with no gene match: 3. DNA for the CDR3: TGTGCCAGCAGTTCGAACAGGGGGAACACTGAAGCTTTCTTT. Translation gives CASSSNRGNTEAFF.

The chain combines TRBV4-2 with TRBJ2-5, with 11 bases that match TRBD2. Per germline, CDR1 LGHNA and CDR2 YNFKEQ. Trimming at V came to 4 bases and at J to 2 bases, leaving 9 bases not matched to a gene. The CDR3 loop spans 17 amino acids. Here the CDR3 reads CASSPQTGTSGQETQYF. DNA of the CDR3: TGTGCCAGCAGCCCACAAACCGGGACTAGCGGTCAAGAGACCCAGTACTTC.

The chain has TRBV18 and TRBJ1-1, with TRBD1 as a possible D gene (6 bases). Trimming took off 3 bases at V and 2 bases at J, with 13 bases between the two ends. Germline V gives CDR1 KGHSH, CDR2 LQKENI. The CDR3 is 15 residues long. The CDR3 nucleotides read TGTGCCAGCTCACCCCAGACAGGCACTAACACTGAAGCTTTCTTT. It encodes CASSPQTGTNTEAFF. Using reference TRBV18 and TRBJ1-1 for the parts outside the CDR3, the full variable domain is NAGVMQNPRHLVRRRGQEARLRCSPMKGHSHVYWYRQLPEEGLKFMVYLQKENIIDESGMPKERFSAEFPKEGPSILRIQQVVRGDSAAYFCASSPQTGTNTEAFFGQGTRLTVV.

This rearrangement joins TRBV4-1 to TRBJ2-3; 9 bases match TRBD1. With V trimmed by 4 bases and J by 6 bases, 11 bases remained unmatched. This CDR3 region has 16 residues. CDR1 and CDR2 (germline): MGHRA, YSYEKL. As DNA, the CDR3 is TGCGCCAGCAGCCCAATTTTCCGGGACAGGGAGGATACGCAGTATTTT. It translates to CASSPIFRDREDTQYF.

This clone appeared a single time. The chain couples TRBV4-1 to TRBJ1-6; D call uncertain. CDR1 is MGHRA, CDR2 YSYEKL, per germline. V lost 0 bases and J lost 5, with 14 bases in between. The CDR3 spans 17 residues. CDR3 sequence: CASSQEHRAANNSPLHF. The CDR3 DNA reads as TGCGCCAGCAGCCAAGAGCACCGGGCTGCGAATAATTCACCCCTCCACTTT.

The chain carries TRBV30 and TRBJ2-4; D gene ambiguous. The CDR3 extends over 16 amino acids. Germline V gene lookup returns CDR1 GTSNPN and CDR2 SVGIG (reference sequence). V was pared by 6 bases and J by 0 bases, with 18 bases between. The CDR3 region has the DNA TGTGCCTGCCGAACGCCGGGTATGCTAGCCAAAAACATTCAGTACTTC. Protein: CACRTPGMLAKNIQYF.

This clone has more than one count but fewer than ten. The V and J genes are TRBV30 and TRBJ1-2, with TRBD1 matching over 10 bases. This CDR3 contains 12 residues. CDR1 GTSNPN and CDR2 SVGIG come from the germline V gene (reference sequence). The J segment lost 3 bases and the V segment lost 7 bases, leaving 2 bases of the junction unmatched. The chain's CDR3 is CAYGTGDYGYTF. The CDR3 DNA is TGTGCCTACGGGACAGGGGACTATGGCTACACCTTC.

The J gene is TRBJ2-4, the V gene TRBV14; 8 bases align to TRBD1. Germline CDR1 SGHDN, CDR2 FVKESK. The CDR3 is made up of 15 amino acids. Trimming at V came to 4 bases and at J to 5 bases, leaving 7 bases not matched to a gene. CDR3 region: CASSPRQGWQNIQYF. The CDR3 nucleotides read TGTGCCAGCAGCCCTAGACAGGGGTGGCAAAACATTCAGTACTTC.

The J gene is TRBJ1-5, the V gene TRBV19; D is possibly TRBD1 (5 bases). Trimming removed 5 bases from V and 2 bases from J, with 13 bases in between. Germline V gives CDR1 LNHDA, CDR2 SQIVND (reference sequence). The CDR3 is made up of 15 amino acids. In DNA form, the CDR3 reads TGTGCCAGTAGTTGGGCAGGGAAGGGCAATCAGCCCCAGCATTTT. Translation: CASSWAGKGNQPQHF.

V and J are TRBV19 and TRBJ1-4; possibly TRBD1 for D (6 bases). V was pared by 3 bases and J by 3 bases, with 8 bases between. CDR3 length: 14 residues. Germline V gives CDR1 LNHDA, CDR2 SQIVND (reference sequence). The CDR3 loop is CASSIQGSNEKLFF. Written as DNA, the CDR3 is TGTGCCAGTAGTATTCAGGGGTCTAATGAAAAACTGTTTTTT.

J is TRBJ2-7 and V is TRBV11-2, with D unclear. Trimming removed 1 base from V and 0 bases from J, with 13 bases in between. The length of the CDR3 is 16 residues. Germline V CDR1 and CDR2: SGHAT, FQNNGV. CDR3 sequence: CASSLVGQRSSYEQYF. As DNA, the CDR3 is TGTGCCAGCAGCTTAGTAGGGCAAAGAAGCTCCTACGAGCAGTACTTC.

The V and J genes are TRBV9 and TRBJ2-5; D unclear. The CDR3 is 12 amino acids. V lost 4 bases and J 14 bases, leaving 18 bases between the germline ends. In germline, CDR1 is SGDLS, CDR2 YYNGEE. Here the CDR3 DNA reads TGTGCCAGCAGCTCCCCCGTCGGGCTTCTTTACTTC. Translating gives CASSSPVGLLYF.

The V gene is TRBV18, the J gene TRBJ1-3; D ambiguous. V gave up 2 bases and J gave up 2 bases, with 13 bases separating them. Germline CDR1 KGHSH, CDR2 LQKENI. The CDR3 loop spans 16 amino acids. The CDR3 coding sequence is TGTGCCAGCTCACCAGAGTCTTCATTAGCTGGAAACACCATATATTTT. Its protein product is CASSPESSLAGNTIYF.